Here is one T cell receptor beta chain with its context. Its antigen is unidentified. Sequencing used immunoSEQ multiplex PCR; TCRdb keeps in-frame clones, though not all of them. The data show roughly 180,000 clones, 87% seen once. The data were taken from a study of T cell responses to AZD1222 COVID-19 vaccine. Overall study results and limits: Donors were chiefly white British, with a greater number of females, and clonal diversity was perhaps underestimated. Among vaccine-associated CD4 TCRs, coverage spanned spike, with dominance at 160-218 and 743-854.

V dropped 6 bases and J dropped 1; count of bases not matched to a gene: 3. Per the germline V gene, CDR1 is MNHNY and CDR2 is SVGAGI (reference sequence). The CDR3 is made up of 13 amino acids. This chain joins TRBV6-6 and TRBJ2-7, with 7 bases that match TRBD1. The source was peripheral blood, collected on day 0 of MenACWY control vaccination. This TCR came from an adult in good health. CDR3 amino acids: CASSHRGSYEQYF. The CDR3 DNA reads TGTGCCAGCAGCCACAGGGGATCCTACGAGCAGTACTTC.